These T cell receptor beta chains were read from a single sample in a study of CD8 T cells in ankylosing spondylitis. Each CDR3 protein is one row after TCRdb ran MiXCR on the 5' RACE reads. The sample has 220,000 or so distinct CDR3 sequences; approximately 10% are singletons. Sequencing input: blood, either unsorted or a sorted T cell fraction (not recorded which). The receptors derive from a male donor with ankylosing spondylitis or in good health (not recorded which). Each CDR3 is given with its conserved first and last residue. The D gene is left open where the match is weak. The listing skips clone size in some rows; elsewhere it reads once, few, many or a size class.

V,J,size,D,CDR3,DNA
TRBV4-2,TRBJ2-1,few,TRBD2,CASSTTSGGTFNEQFF,TGTGCCAGCAGCACGACGAGCGGGGGGACCTTCAATGAGCAGTTCTTC
TRBV7-9,TRBJ1-6,few,-,CASSLEVFRSPLHF,TGTGCCAGCAGCTTAGAAGTCTTTAGGTCACCCCTCCACTTT
TRBV12-3/TRBV12-4,TRBJ2-1,-,-,CASSRGLYNEQFF,TGTGCCAGCTCGCGGGGGCTATACAATGAGCAGTTCTTC
TRBV27,TRBJ2-3,many,-,CASSIPPPSDTQYF,TGTGCCAGCAGTATCCCACCCCCCTCGGATACGCAGTATTTT
TRBV5-1,TRBJ2-3,-,-,CASSLAGGREDTQYF,TGCGCCAGCAGCTTGGCCGGAGGAAGGGAAGATACGCAGTATTTT
TRBV5-1,TRBJ1-1,many,TRBD1,CASSPGGYTEAFF,TGCGCCAGCAGCCCAGGGGGTTACACTGAAGCTTTCTTT
TRBV6-1,TRBJ1-5,few,-,CASANPFSDQPQHF,TGTGCCAGCGCGAACCCTTTTAGCGATCAGCCCCAGCATTTT
TRBV11-2,TRBJ1-1,-,-,CASSLVGGGGGATRTEAFF,TGTGCCAGCAGCTTAGTTGGTGGTGGCGGGGGCGCGACGAGGACTGAAGCTTTCTTT
TRBV5-1,TRBJ2-1,many,-,CASSIQPGSGEQFF,TGCGCCAGCAGTATCCAACCAGGCTCGGGCGAGCAGTTCTTC
TRBV7-8,TRBJ1-2,-,TRBD1,CASSPRTGLGNYGYTF,TGTGCCAGCAGCCCCAGGACAGGGTTGGGGAACTATGGCTACACCTTC
TRBV20-1,TRBJ1-3,-,TRBD1,CSASQGAGNTIYF,TGCAGTGCTAGCCAGGGGGCTGGAAACACCATATATTTT
TRBV27,TRBJ1-2,many,-,CASRTLGVPYGYTF,TGTGCCAGCAGGACCCTAGGGGTCCCTTATGGCTACACCTTC
TRBV25-1,TRBJ2-5,many,-,CASSDADQETQYF,TGTGCCAGCAGTGATGCAGACCAAGAGACCCAGTACTTC
TRBV6-5,TRBJ2-1,many,-,CASSYSFDRSYNEQFF,TGTGCCAGCAGTTACTCGTTCGACCGTTCCTACAATGAGCAGTTCTTC
TRBV7-6,TRBJ2-6,many,TRBD1,CASSLSAGGFSGANVLTF,TGTGCCAGCAGCTTATCGGCAGGGGGCTTCTCTGGGGCCAACGTCCTGACTTTC
TRBV12-3/TRBV12-4,TRBJ1-2,many,-,CASSPPSFIYGYTF,TGTGCCAGCAGTCCCCCCAGCTTCATCTATGGCTACACCTTC
TRBV28,TRBJ1-2,many,TRBD1,CASSLVPGQNYGYTF,TGTGCCAGCAGCCTAGTACCGGGACAGAACTATGGCTACACCTTC
TRBV20-1,TRBJ2-5,few,TRBD2,CSGGAGTSMKTQYF,TGCAGTGGGGGTGCCGGGACTAGCATGAAGACCCAGTACTTC
TRBV5-1,TRBJ2-3,-,-,CASSLTGTSTDTQYF,TGCGCCAGCAGCTTAACAGGGACTAGCACAGATACGCAGTATTTT